This record covers a single TCR beta chain. Which antigen it targets is not known. Per-base qualities were not stored, and no clone one base away is much larger. This sample is part of a study of T cell changes during pregnancy in multiple sclerosis (dated by TCRdb to between 2019 and 2020). Background for the entire study: Changes in the T cell repertoire over the course of pregnancy were examined in this study in women with multiple sclerosis.

Preparation of the library involved the immunoSEQ multiplex PCR assay. TCRdb took over this immuneACCESS table, retaining in-frame rearrangements with V and J assigned. Such tables are incomplete; in checked studies, under half of the missing clones stem from an unresolved V gene, and the remainder is unexplained. Within this sample are 90,000 or so clones, with roughly nine tenths of them counted one time only. The ten largest clones capture roughly 1.4% of the sample. Based on the germline V gene (reference sequence), the CDR1 and CDR2 sequences are SEHNR and FQNEAQ. V lost 1 base and J lost 3 bases; the stretch between them is 10 bases long. The CDR3, cysteine through phenylalanine, is 15 amino acids long. Just the 45-base CDR3 DNA is kept, in frame starting at base 1.

This chain joins TRBV7-9 to TRBJ2-1; TRBD1 is a weak D gene call, 6 bases matching. Sample: peripheral blood, taken in the first trimester of pregnancy. This clonotype was sampled from a female donor with multiple sclerosis, enrolled in a pregnancy study. The DNA sequence is as follows: TGTGCCAGCAGCTTAGATCCGGACAGCTACAATGAGCAGTTCTTC. The resulting protein is CASSLDPDSYNEQFF.